This is a list of T cell receptor beta chains from one sample in a study of regulatory T cells in long-lasting Graves disease. One entry per CDR3 protein, called by TCRdb with MiXCR from the multiplex PCR reads. The sample contains 450,000 to 700,000 distinct CDR3 sequences, 13% of which appear only once. These records were also assigned to another study, of T cells in Graves' hyperthyroidism and ophthalmopathy.

The sample was peripheral blood mononuclear cells (PBMCs), taken at new diagnosis, from a patient treated with antithyroid drugs. The origin of the receptors is a man aged 25 to 45 with Graves disease. The CDR3 runs from the conserved cysteine through the conserved F or W. The D gene is left open where the match is weak. Clone sizes are given selectively: once, few, many, or a class where the clone is expanded.

D gene: .; clone size: many; J gene: TRBJ2-7; V gene: TRBV5-1; CDR3 protein: CASSFGGFYEQYF; CDR3 DNA: TGCGCCAGCAGCTTCGGCGGCTTTTACGAGCAGTACTTC
D gene: TRBD1; clone size: .; J gene: TRBJ1-2; V gene: TRBV5-5; CDR3 protein: CASSIQGDFDYGYTF; CDR3 DNA: TGTGCCAGCAGCATACAGGGGGATTTCGACTATGGCTACACCTTC
D gene: TRBD2; clone size: many; J gene: TRBJ2-7; V gene: TRBV2; CDR3 protein: CASSLAGEVHEQYF; CDR3 DNA: TGTGCCAGCAGTCTAGCGGGAGAAGTCCACGAGCAGTACTTC
D gene: .; clone size: few; J gene: TRBJ1-2; V gene: TRBV29-1; CDR3 protein: CSVEHGNYGYTF; CDR3 DNA: TGCAGCGTTGAACACGGTAACTATGGCTACACCTTC
D gene: TRBD1; clone size: many; J gene: TRBJ2-4; V gene: TRBV20-1; CDR3 protein: CSAIFPDRGNIQYF; CDR3 DNA: TGCAGTGCTATCTTCCCGGACAGGGGGAACATTCAGTACTTC
D gene: TRBD1; clone size: many; J gene: TRBJ1-2; V gene: TRBV29-1; CDR3 protein: CSVDGTGGYTF; CDR3 DNA: TGCAGCGTCGACGGGACAGGGGGCTACACCTTC
D gene: TRBD1; clone size: .; J gene: TRBJ2-7; V gene: TRBV24-1; CDR3 protein: CATSNTGTGMDEQYF; CDR3 DNA: TGTGCCACCTCCAACACCGGGACAGGGATGGACGAGCAGTACTTC
D gene: TRBD2; clone size: many; J gene: TRBJ2-3; V gene: TRBV2; CDR3 protein: CASRVAGPTDTQYF; CDR3 DNA: TGTGCCAGCAGGGTAGCGGGCCCCACAGATACGCAGTATTTT
D gene: TRBD2; clone size: many; J gene: TRBJ2-1; V gene: TRBV3-1; CDR3 protein: CASKVASGRREQFF; CDR3 DNA: TGTGCCAGCAAGGTGGCTAGCGGGAGGCGTGAGCAGTTCTTC
D gene: .; clone size: few; J gene: TRBJ2-7; V gene: TRBV4-1; CDR3 protein: CASSQVPAPYEQYF; CDR3 DNA: TGCGCCAGCAGCCAAGTCCCCGCCCCCTACGAGCAGTACTTC
D gene: TRBD2; clone size: many; J gene: TRBJ2-1; V gene: TRBV12-5; CDR3 protein: CASGLVPSLAGGRNEQFF; CDR3 DNA: TGTGCTAGTGGTTTGGTACCCTCCCTAGCGGGAGGGCGCAATGAGCAGTTCTTC
D gene: .; clone size: .; J gene: TRBJ2-1; V gene: TRBV13; CDR3 protein: CASSLYAEGEQFF; CDR3 DNA: TGTGCCAGCAGCTTATACGCGGAAGGGGAGCAGTTCTTC
D gene: .; clone size: many; J gene: TRBJ2-5; V gene: TRBV10-2; CDR3 protein: CASRGWASVDETQYF; CDR3 DNA: TGCGCCAGCAGGGGGTGGGCGAGCGTAGACGAGACCCAGTACTTC
D gene: TRBD2; clone size: .; J gene: TRBJ2-1; V gene: TRBV24-1; CDR3 protein: CATSDLYEGSGLAGEQFF; CDR3 DNA: TGTGCCACCAGTGATTTGTACGAAGGTAGCGGGTTGGCAGGTGAGCAGTTCTTC
D gene: TRBD2; clone size: few; J gene: TRBJ2-7; V gene: TRBV6-4; CDR3 protein: CASSEVAAGGPGYEQYF; CDR3 DNA: TGTGCCAGCAGTGAAGTCGCGGCGGGAGGGCCGGGCTACGAGCAGTACTTC
D gene: .; clone size: few; J gene: TRBJ2-6; V gene: TRBV28; CDR3 protein: CASTPPLLSGANVLTF; CDR3 DNA: TGTGCCAGCACCCCACCCCTCCTCTCTGGGGCCAACGTCCTGACTTTC
D gene: TRBD1; clone size: .; J gene: TRBJ2-7; V gene: TRBV7-9; CDR3 protein: CASSSGQVSSYEQYF; CDR3 DNA: TGTGCCAGCAGCTCGGGACAGGTTTCCTCCTACGAGCAGTACTTC
D gene: .; clone size: many; J gene: TRBJ1-1; V gene: TRBV6-1; CDR3 protein: CASSAPSREAFF; CDR3 DNA: TGTGCCAGCTCAGCCCCCAGCCGTGAAGCTTTCTTT
D gene: .; clone size: .; J gene: TRBJ2-3; V gene: TRBV12-3/TRBV12-4; CDR3 protein: CASSPARGAGDTQYF; CDR3 DNA: TGTGCCAGCAGTCCGGCGAGAGGGGCGGGAGATACGCAGTATTTT
D gene: .; clone size: few; J gene: TRBJ2-5; V gene: TRBV11-1; CDR3 protein: CASSFGGHGETQYF; CDR3 DNA: TGTGCCAGCAGCTTTGGAGGGCATGGAGAGACCCAGTACTTC
D gene: .; clone size: many; J gene: TRBJ2-7; V gene: TRBV12-3/TRBV12-4; CDR3 protein: CASGPMTSSYEQYF; CDR3 DNA: TGTGCCAGCGGCCCCATGACATCCTCCTACGAGCAGTACTTC
D gene: .; clone size: many; J gene: TRBJ1-1; V gene: TRBV6-1; CDR3 protein: CASSPTGGAEAFF; CDR3 DNA: TGTGCCAGCAGTCCCACCGGTGGGGCTGAAGCTTTCTTT
D gene: .; clone size: few; J gene: TRBJ1-4; V gene: TRBV20-1; CDR3 protein: CSASRGPLGEKLFF; CDR3 DNA: TGCAGTGCTAGCCGGGGCCCCTTGGGTGAAAAACTGTTTTTT
D gene: .; clone size: many; J gene: TRBJ2-1; V gene: TRBV29-1; CDR3 protein: CSGGSSYNEQFF; CDR3 DNA: TGCAGCGGAGGGTCTTCCTACAATGAGCAGTTCTTC
D gene: TRBD1; clone size: few; J gene: TRBJ2-1; V gene: TRBV6-1; CDR3 protein: CASGTGYNEQFF; CDR3 DNA: TGTGCCAGTGGGACAGGATACAATGAGCAGTTCTTC
D gene: TRBD2; clone size: .; J gene: TRBJ2-1; V gene: TRBV10-3; CDR3 protein: CAIRHTSGNDEQFF; CDR3 DNA: TGTGCCATCAGGCATACTAGCGGGAATGATGAGCAGTTCTTC
D gene: TRBD2; clone size: many; J gene: TRBJ2-1; V gene: TRBV2; CDR3 protein: CATGAGASIDNEQFF; CDR3 DNA: TGTGCCACCGGAGCGGGAGCCTCTATCGACAATGAGCAGTTCTTC
D gene: .; clone size: .; J gene: TRBJ1-4; V gene: TRBV27; CDR3 protein: CASSGRDTAEEKLFF; CDR3 DNA: TGTGCCAGCAGTGGCCGGGACACCGCGGAGGAAAAACTGTTTTTT
D gene: TRBD1; clone size: few; J gene: TRBJ2-7; V gene: TRBV6-1; CDR3 protein: CASNTDRALGGQYF; CDR3 DNA: TGTGCCAGCAATACGGACAGGGCCCTCGGGGGGCAGTACTTC
D gene: TRBD1; clone size: many; J gene: TRBJ2-7; V gene: TRBV7-9; CDR3 protein: CASSLGLTGGYEQYF; CDR3 DNA: TGTGCCAGCAGCTTAGGTCTGACAGGGGGCTACGAGCAGTACTTC
D gene: .; clone size: .; J gene: TRBJ2-5; V gene: TRBV9; CDR3 protein: CASSVAQTGRETQYF; CDR3 DNA: TGTGCCAGCAGCGTAGCCCAAACAGGGAGAGAGACCCAGTACTTC
D gene: TRBD2; clone size: many; J gene: TRBJ2-3; V gene: TRBV12-3/TRBV12-4; CDR3 protein: CASSYLAGGTSTDTQYF; CDR3 DNA: TGTGCCAGCAGCTATCTAGCGGGAGGGACTAGCACAGATACGCAGTATTTT
D gene: .; clone size: .; J gene: TRBJ1-1; V gene: TRBV19; CDR3 protein: CASYLTGGTEAFF; CDR3 DNA: TGTGCCAGCTATCTAACGGGGGGCACTGAAGCTTTCTTT
D gene: TRBD1; clone size: many; J gene: TRBJ1-1; V gene: TRBV20-1; CDR3 protein: CSAPLDRGGTEAFF; CDR3 DNA: TGCAGTGCTCCCTTGGACAGGGGGGGAACTGAAGCTTTCTTT
D gene: .; clone size: many; J gene: TRBJ2-3; V gene: TRBV9; CDR3 protein: CASSVEGLDTQYF; CDR3 DNA: TGTGCCAGCAGCGTAGAGGGGTTAGATACGCAGTATTTT
D gene: .; clone size: many; J gene: TRBJ1-5; V gene: TRBV7-2; CDR3 protein: CASSSIGASQPQHF; CDR3 DNA: TGTGCCAGCAGCTCTATCGGTGCTAGCCAGCCCCAGCATTTT
D gene: TRBD2; clone size: many; J gene: TRBJ2-3; V gene: TRBV20-1; CDR3 protein: CSTPSRGGMGQYF; CDR3 DNA: TGCAGCACCCCTTCCCGCGGGGGTATGGGGCAGTATTTT
D gene: TRBD2; clone size: many; J gene: TRBJ2-7; V gene: TRBV7-2; CDR3 protein: CASSLEPGLAGGEQYF; CDR3 DNA: TGTGCCAGCAGCCTGGAACCGGGACTAGCGGGAGGTGAGCAGTACTTC
D gene: .; clone size: many; J gene: TRBJ2-3; V gene: TRBV5-1; CDR3 protein: CASSFWSQGGTDTQYF; CDR3 DNA: TGCGCCAGCAGCTTTTGGTCTCAGGGAGGCACAGATACGCAGTATTTT
D gene: .; clone size: many; J gene: TRBJ1-1; V gene: TRBV7-8; CDR3 protein: CASFPAGRSTEAFF; CDR3 DNA: TGTGCCAGTTTCCCCGCCGGAAGGTCCACTGAAGCTTTCTTT
D gene: .; clone size: few; J gene: TRBJ2-1; V gene: TRBV2; CDR3 protein: CASRMDSSYNEQFF; CDR3 DNA: TGTGCCAGCAGAATGGACAGCTCCTACAATGAGCAGTTCTTC
D gene: .; clone size: many; J gene: TRBJ2-5; V gene: TRBV2; CDR3 protein: CARGSPVPFQETQYF; CDR3 DNA: TGTGCCAGAGGGTCCCCCGTTCCCTTCCAAGAGACCCAGTACTTC
D gene: .; clone size: many; J gene: TRBJ1-4; V gene: TRBV6-9; CDR3 protein: CASSYSTGSNEKLFF; CDR3 DNA: TGTGCCAGCAGTTACTCCACGGGTTCTAATGAAAAACTGTTTTTT
D gene: TRBD1; clone size: many; J gene: TRBJ2-3; V gene: TRBV28; CDR3 protein: CASIQDRGADTQYF; CDR3 DNA: TGTGCCAGCATACAGGACAGGGGCGCAGATACGCAGTATTTT
D gene: TRBD2; clone size: once; J gene: TRBJ2-3; V gene: TRBV11-1; CDR3 protein: CASSLAGASGRARDTQYF; CDR3 DNA: TGTGCCAGCAGCTTAGCCGGGGCTAGCGGGAGGGCCCGAGATACGCAGTATTTT
D gene: TRBD2; clone size: many; J gene: TRBJ2-4; V gene: TRBV11-2; CDR3 protein: CASSQQLAGFKNIQYF; CDR3 DNA: TGTGCCAGCAGCCAGCAACTAGCGGGGTTCAAAAACATTCAGTACTTC
D gene: .; clone size: .; J gene: TRBJ1-5; V gene: TRBV18; CDR3 protein: CASSTVQGDQPQHF; CDR3 DNA: TGTGCCAGCTCAACAGTCCAGGGTGATCAGCCCCAGCATTTT